This TCR beta chain was captured by sequencing in a study of Tregs in tolerant kidney transplant recipients. Sequencing was performed with immunoSEQ multiplex PCR; in TCRdb, only in-frame clones are kept and a portion is missing. The sample holds 50,000 or so clones, roughly nine tenths seen once. Study results and limitations: Tregs expanded with activated donor B cells seemed most donor-specific.

Germline values: CDR1 SGHNT, CDR2 YYREEE (reference sequence). The ends were cut back, 0 bases at V and 2 bases at J, with 8 bases in the middle. There are 14 residues in the CDR3. About this clone: Its antigen remains unknown.

The sequenced sample consisted of Tregs from blood. The TCR comes from a human donor in good health. V and J are TRBV5-4 and TRBJ2-5; D is undetermined. CDR3 sequence reads: CASSLEVFQETQYF. CDR3 nucleotides: TGTGCCAGCAGCTTGGAAGTTTTTCAAGAGACCCAGTACTTC.